Presented here are 14 T cell receptor beta chains from one specimen sequenced in a study of T cells in tuberculosis. Assay: immunoSEQ multiplex PCR; the TCRdb copy retains only in-frame clones and omits some. This table holds about 33,000 clones, around 90% found once. The sample comprised PBMCs. The receptors were gathered from a donor aged 10-29 years with latent tuberculosis or without tuberculosis infection. Some clones in this sample may be carry-over from other donors' samples.

This chain connects TRBV28 to TRBJ1-5; TRBD1 is a possible D gene (6 bases). Germline values: CDR1 MDHEN, CDR2 SYDVKM. This CDR3 contains 15 residues. V was shortened by 7 bases and J by 6 bases, with 19 bases between the two germline ends. CDR3 nucleotide sequence: TGTGCCAGCACCCCTCCGCAGGGGAGAAGTCAGCCCCAGCATTTT. As protein: CASTPPQGRSQPQHF.

The gene calls are TRBV28 and TRBJ1-2; D is possibly TRBD1 (6 bases). Germline CDR1 MDHEN, CDR2 SYDVKM. This CDR3 has 12 residues. Trimming removed 7 bases at V and 6 bases at J, with 12 bases between. The CDR3 protein is CASKPGAHGYTF. CDR3 in DNA: TGTGCCAGCAAACCAGGGGCCCATGGCTACACCTTC.

The chain is built from TRBV5-1 and TRBJ2-6, with D hard to call. CDR3 length: 16 amino acids. Trimming cost V 4 bases and J 2 bases, with 13 bases left between them. Germline CDR1 SGHRS, CDR2 YFSETQ. This chain's CDR3 is CASSPEARAGANVLTF. Here the CDR3 DNA reads TGCGCCAGCAGCCCAGAGGCTAGAGCTGGGGCCAACGTCCTGACTTTC.

The chain recombines TRBV30 with TRBJ1-1; 7 nucleotides align to TRBD1. V gave up 2 bases and J gave up 3 bases; unmatched junction bases: 3. CDR3 length equals 13 residues. Germline V gene sequence: CDR1 GTSNPN, CDR2 SVGIG (reference sequence). The CDR3 DNA follows: TGTGCCTGGAGTTTTACAGGGGACACTGAAGCTTTCTTT. It codes for CAWSFTGDTEAFF.

The chain couples TRBV30 to TRBJ2-3; 8 bases align to TRBD1. This CDR3 contains 15 residues. Germline V gene lookup returns CDR1 GTSNPN and CDR2 SVGIG (reference sequence). Trimming removed 1 base from V and 0 bases from J; junction bases left unmatched: 3. The DNA of the CDR3 is TGTGCCTGGAGTGGAGGGACAGGTAGCACAGATACGCAGTATTTT. Protein sequence: CAWSGGTGSTDTQYF. Based on the CDR3 plus reference TRBV30 and TRBJ2-3, the full variable domain is SQTIHQWPATLVQPVGSPLSLECTVEGTSNPNLYWYRQAAGRGLQLLFYSVGIGQISSEVPQNLSASRPQDRQFILSSKKLLLSDSGFYLCAWSGGTGSTDTQYFGPGTRLTVL.

The chain links TRBV6-1 to TRBJ2-4; the match to TRBD2 covers 9 bases. V lost 9 bases to trimming and J lost 2 bases; unmatched junction nucleotides: 5. Germline V gene lookup returns CDR1 MNHNS and CDR2 SASEGT. The CDR3 loop spans 14 amino acids. Here the CDR3 reads CASWTSEPKNIQYF. In DNA form, the CDR3 reads TGTGCCAGTTGGACTAGCGAGCCCAAAAACATTCAGTACTTC.

CDR3 loop: CASSGGGSGANVLTF. DNA for the CDR3: TGTGCCAGTAGCGGGGGGGGCTCTGGGGCCAACGTCCTGACTTTC. This chain links TRBV19 with TRBJ2-6; TRBD2 agrees at 8 bases. Per the germline V gene, CDR1 is LNHDA and CDR2 is SQIVND (reference sequence). CDR3 length equals 15 residues. After removal of 6 bases from V and 0 bases from J, the junction contained 1 base not matched to a gene.

This clone was counted a single time. The V gene is TRBV27, the J gene TRBJ2-7; D might be TRBD1 (6 bases). The CDR3 has 13 amino acids. V shed 8 bases and J shed 5 bases, with 16 bases lying between them. The V gene's germline CDR1 is MNHEY and CDR2 SMNVEV (reference sequence). CDR3 nucleotides: TGTGCCAGCGCAGTTTTGGGGGCGGACGAGCAGTACTTC. Translation gives CASAVLGADEQYF.

This clone was detected only once. V usage is TRBV7-9 and J usage is TRBJ2-1; D might be TRBD2 (6 bases). This CDR3 is 17 amino acids long. Between the trimmed V and J ends, which lost 1 base and 4 bases, there was a span of 17 bases. Germline values: CDR1 SEHNR, CDR2 FQNEAQ (reference sequence). The chain's CDR3 is CASSLGRLALTYNEQFF. CDR3 coding DNA: TGTGCCAGCAGCTTAGGTCGTCTAGCGCTTACTTACAATGAGCAGTTCTTC.

The V gene is TRBV6-1, the J gene TRBJ2-1, with 10 bases that match TRBD2. Germline V gives CDR1 MNHNS, CDR2 SASEGT. V gave up 3 bases and J gave up 9 bases; unmatched junction bases: 8. The CDR3 is made up of 15 amino acids. The CDR3 region is CASSEQASGGGEQFF. The CDR3 DNA sequence: TGTGCCAGCAGTGAGCAGGCTAGCGGGGGTGGTGAGCAGTTCTTC.

This chain joins TRBV5-4 and TRBJ1-3; D not certain. There are 16 residues in the CDR3. Germline V gene data show CDR1 as SGHNT and CDR2 as YYREEE (reference sequence). V was cut by 0 bases and J by 0 bases, with 10 bases left in between. In DNA form, the CDR3 reads TGTGCCAGCAGCTTGGACGGCGGAGGCTCTGGAAACACCATATATTTT. Its protein product is CASSLDGGGSGNTIYF. Full variable domain (missing parts from reference TRBV5-4 and TRBJ1-3): ETGVTQSPTHLIKTRGQQVTLRCSSQSGHNTVSWYQQALGQGPQFIFQYYREEENGRGNFPPRFSGLQFPNYSSELNVNALELDDSALYLCASSLDGGGSGNTIYFGEGSWLTVV.

V is TRBV5-8 and J is TRBJ2-7; 14 bases are a match to TRBD2. This CDR3 contains 15 residues. Germline CDR1 SGHTS, CDR2 YDEGEE. V gave up 3 bases and J gave up 5 bases; unmatched junction bases: 4. CDR3 sequence reads: CASSSGTSGRNEQYF. The CDR3 region has the DNA TGTGCCAGCAGCTCCGGGACTAGCGGGAGAAACGAGCAGTACTTC.

This chain joins TRBV5-5 and TRBJ1-3; 9 bases are a match to TRBD1. Germline V gene data show CDR1 as SGHKS and CDR2 as YYEKEE (reference sequence). This CDR3 is 15 amino acids long. V gave up 5 bases and J gave up 0 bases; unmatched junction bases: 3. CDR3 DNA: TGTGCCAGCAGTCGACAGGGGGACTCTGGAAACACCATATATTTT. Amino acid sequence: CASSRQGDSGNTIYF.

This rearrangement joins TRBV10-3 to TRBJ1-1, with D possibly TRBD1 on 5 matching bases. The CDR3 runs 13 residues. Trimming stripped 8 bases from V and 0 bases from J, with 10 bases between. Per germline, CDR1 ENHRY and CDR2 SYGVKD. This chain's CDR3 is CAIAGPMNTEAFF. The CDR3 DNA reads as TGTGCCATCGCGGGACCCATGAACACTGAAGCTTTCTTT.